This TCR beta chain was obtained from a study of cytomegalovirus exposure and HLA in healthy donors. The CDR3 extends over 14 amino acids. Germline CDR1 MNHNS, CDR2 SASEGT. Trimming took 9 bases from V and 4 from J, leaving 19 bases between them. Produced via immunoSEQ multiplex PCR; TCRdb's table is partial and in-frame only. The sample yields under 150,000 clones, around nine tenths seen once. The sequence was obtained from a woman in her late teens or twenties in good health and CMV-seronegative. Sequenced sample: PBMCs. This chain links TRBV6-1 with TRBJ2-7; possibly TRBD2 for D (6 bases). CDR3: CASGLLGAGYEQYF. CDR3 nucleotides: TGTGCCAGTGGCCTCCTCGGGGCGGGGTACGAGCAGTACTTC.